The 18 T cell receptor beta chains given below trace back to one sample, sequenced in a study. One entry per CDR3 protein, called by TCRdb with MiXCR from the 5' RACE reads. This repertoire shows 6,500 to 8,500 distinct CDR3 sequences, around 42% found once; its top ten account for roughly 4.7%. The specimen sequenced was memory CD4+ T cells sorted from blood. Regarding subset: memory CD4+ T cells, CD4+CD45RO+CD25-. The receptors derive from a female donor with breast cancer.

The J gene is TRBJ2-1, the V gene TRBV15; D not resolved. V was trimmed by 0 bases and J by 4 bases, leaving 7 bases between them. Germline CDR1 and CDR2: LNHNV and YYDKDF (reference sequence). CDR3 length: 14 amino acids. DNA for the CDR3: TGTGCCACCAGCAGAGAACGAGCGTACAATGAGCAGTTCTTC. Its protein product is CATSRERAYNEQFF.

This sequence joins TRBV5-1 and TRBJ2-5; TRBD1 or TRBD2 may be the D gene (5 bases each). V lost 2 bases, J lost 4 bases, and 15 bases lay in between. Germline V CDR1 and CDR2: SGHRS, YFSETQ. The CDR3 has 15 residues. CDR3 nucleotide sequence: TGCGCCAGCAGCTTTGTCTCAGCGAGGGGAGAGACCCAGTACTTC. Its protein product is CASSFVSARGETQYF.

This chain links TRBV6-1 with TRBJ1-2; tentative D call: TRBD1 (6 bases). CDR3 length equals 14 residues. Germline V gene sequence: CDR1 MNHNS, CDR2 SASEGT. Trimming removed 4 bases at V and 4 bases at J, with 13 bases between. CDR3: CASSVQGTSYGYTF. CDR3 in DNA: TGTGCCAGCAGTGTTCAGGGGACGAGCTATGGCTACACCTTC.

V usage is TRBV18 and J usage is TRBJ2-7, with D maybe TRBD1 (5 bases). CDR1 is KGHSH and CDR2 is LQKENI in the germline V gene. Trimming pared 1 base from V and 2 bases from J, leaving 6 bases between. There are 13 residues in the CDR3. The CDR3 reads CASSPQTAYEQYF. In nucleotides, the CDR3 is TGTGCCAGCTCACCACAGACAGCCTACGAGCAGTACTTC. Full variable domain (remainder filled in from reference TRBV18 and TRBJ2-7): NAGVMQNPRHLVRRRGQEARLRCSPMKGHSHVYWYRQLPEEGLKFMVYLQKENIIDESGMPKERFSAEFPKEGPSILRIQQVVRGDSAAYFCASSPQTAYEQYFGPGTRLTVT.

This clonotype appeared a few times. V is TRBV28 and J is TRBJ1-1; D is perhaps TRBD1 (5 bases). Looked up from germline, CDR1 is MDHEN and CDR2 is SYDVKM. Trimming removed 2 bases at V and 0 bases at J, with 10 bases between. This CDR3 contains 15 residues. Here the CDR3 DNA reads TGTGCCAGCAGTTTAGGGGGGGGGATGAACACTGAAGCTTTCTTT. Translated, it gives CASSLGGGMNTEAFF.

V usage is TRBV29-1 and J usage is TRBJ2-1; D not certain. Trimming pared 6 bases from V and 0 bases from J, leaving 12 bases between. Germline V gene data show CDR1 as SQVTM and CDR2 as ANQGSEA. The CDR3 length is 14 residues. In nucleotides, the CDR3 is TGCAGCGTCGTTATAAACCTCTCCTACAATGAGCAGTTCTTC. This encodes CSVVINLSYNEQFF.

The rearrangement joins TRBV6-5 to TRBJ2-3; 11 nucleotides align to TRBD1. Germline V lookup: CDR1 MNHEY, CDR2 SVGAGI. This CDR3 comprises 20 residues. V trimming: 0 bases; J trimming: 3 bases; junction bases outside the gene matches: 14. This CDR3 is CASSYSNFGTGGLVTDTQYF. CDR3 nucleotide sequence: TGTGCCAGCAGTTACTCGAACTTTGGGACAGGGGGGTTGGTGACAGATACGCAGTATTTT.

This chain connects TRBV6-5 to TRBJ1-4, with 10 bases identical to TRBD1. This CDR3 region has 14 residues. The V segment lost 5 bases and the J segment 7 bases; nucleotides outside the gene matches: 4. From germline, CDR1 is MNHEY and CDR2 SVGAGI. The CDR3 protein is CASSVRDRGEKLFF. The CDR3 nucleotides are TGTGCCAGCAGTGTCCGGGACAGGGGTGAAAAACTGTTTTTT.

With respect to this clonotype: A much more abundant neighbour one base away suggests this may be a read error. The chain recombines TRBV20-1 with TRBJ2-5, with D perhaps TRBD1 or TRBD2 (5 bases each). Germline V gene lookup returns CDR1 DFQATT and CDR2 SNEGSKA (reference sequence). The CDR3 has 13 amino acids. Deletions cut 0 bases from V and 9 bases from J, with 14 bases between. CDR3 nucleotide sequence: TGCAGTGCTAGAGATCAGGGTCTCGGGGCCCAGTACTTC. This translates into CSARDQGLGAQYF.

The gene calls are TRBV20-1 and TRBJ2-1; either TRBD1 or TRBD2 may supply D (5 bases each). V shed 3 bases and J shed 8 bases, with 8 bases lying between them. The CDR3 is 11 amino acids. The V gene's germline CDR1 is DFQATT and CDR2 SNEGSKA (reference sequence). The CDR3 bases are TGCAGTGCTAGCGGGGCGTATGAGCAGTTCTTC. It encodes CSASGAYEQFF.

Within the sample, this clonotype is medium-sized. CDR3 DNA: TGTGCCAGCAGCCCCAGCGAGAACTATGGCTACACCTTC. Protein: CASSPSENYGYTF. This chain uses TRBV7-3 with TRBJ1-2; D remains ambiguous. CDR1 and CDR2 from the germline V gene are SGHTA and FQGTGA. V was shortened by 5 bases and J by 2 bases, with 9 bases between the two germline ends. This CDR3 spans 13 amino acids.

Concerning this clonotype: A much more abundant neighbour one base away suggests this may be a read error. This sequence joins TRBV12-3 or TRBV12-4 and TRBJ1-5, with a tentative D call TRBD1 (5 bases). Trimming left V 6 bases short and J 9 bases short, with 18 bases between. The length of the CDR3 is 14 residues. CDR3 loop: CASSRGLGDLPQHF. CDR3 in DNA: TGTGCCAGCAGCCGGGGCCTGGGGGATCTGCCCCAGCATTTT.

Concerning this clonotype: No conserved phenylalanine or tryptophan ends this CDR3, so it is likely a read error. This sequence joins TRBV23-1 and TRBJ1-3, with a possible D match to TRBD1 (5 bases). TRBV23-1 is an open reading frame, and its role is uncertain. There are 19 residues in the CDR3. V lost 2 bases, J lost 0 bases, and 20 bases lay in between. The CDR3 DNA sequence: TGCGCCAGCAGTCAAACCCTCCTCCCCGGGACGGGCTCTGGAAACACCATATATCTT. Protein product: CASSQTLLPGTGSGNTIYL.

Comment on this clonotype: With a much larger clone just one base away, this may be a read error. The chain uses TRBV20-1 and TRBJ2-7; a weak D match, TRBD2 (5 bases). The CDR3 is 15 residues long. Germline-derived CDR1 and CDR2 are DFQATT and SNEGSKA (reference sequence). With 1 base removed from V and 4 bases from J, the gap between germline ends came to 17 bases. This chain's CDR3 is CSARGTGGFQYEQYF. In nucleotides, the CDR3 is TGCAGTGCTAGAGGTACGGGCGGGTTCCAATACGAGCAGTACTTC.

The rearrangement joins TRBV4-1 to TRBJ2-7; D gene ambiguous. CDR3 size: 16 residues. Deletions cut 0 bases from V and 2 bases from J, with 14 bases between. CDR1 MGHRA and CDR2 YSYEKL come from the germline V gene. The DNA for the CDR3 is TGCGCCAGCAGCCAAGATCCAGCACAACTCCCCTACGAGCAGTACTTC. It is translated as CASSQDPAQLPYEQYF.

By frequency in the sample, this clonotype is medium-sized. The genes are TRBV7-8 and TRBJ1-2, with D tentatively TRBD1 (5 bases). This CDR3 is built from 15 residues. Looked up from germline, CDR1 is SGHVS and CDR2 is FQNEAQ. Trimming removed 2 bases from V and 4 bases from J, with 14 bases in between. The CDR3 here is CASSLFPGGVYGYTF. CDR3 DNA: TGTGCCAGCAGCTTATTCCCCGGGGGAGTCTATGGCTACACCTTC.

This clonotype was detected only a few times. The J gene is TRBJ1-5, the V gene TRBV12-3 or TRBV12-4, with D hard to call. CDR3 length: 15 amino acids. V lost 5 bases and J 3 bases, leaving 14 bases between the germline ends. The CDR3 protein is CASSVGSGFNQPQHF. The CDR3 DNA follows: TGTGCCAGCAGTGTGGGCAGTGGGTTCAATCAGCCCCAGCATTTT.

The CDR3, as DNA: TGTGCCAGCAGTTCCGGGCAGGGGGCGAACACCATATATTTT. Translating it yields CASSSGQGANTIYF. The chain links TRBV12-3 or TRBV12-4 to TRBJ1-3, with 8 bases lining up with TRBD1. V dropped 4 bases and J dropped 7; count of bases not matched to a gene: 6. CDR3 length equals 14 residues.